This record covers a single T cell receptor (beta chain). The antigen is not known. These data belong to a study of lymphopenia after photon versus proton radiotherapy. Broader study findings: Authors raise, but do not show, better survival with proton therapy. Oligoclonal CD8+ Temra expansion after nadir drove photon patients' diversity drop. Post-nadir TCR diversity decline inversely tracked overall survival among those who died. Proton therapy kept repertoires fairly stable, unlike photons, which gained effector/memory cells.

Germline-derived CDR1 and CDR2 are MRHNA and SNTAGT. The CDR3 is 16 residues long. The J segment lost 4 bases and the V segment lost 4 bases, leaving 9 bases of the junction unmatched. Data came from immunoSEQ multiplex PCR; TCRdb stores just in-frame clones and leaves some out. Of around 160,000 clones listed, 88% are singletons. The sequencing here drew on peripheral blood, taken from a patient treated with photon-based radiotherapy. The source of this sequence is a man between 50 and 59 years old with gastric cancer. This chain connects TRBV6-4 to TRBJ2-3; 9 nucleotides agree with TRBD2. The CDR3, as DNA: TGTGCCAGCAGTGCTGGGACTAGCAGCAGCTCAGATACGCAGTATTTT. This encodes CASSAGTSSSSDTQYF.